A selection of T cell receptor beta chains follows, all from one sample in a study of CD8+ T cells in alopecia areata. The repertoire was sequenced with immunoSEQ multiplex PCR; TCRdb's copy has only in-frame clones and lacks some. The sample lists 90,000 to 130,000 clones, under 60% occurring once. The sequencing used CD8+ T cells sorted from blood, collected at week 24, from a patient treated with tofacitinib. The receptors were sampled from a human donor with alopecia areata. Each CDR3 is given without its conserved first and last residue. The D gene is left open where the match is weak.

j_gene | d_gene | v_gene | CDR3aa
TRBJ2-3 | - | TRBV5-6 | ASSLVAFLTDTQY
TRBJ1-3 | - | TRBV5-1 | ASSLSGGLGNTIY
TRBJ2-1 | TRBD1 | TRBV6-5 | ASSATGDNYNEQF
TRBJ2-7 | TRBD1 | TRBV30 | AWSGEGQGVDEQY
TRBJ2-1 | TRBD1 | TRBV30 | AWTYRGSNEQF
TRBJ2-2 | - | TRBV27 | ASSWDKSNTGELF
TRBJ2-5 | TRBD2 | TRBV14 | ASSQELAWGGRETQY
TRBJ2-3 | - | TRBV7-2 | ASSSDGRTTDTQY
TRBJ1-2 | - | TRBV7-9 | ASSSGEGEYLYGYT
TRBJ2-1 | TRBD1 | TRBV11-2 | ASSLGQGTIREQF
TRBJ2-7 | - | TRBV18 | ASSPWAGDSYEQY
TRBJ2-5 | TRBD2 | TRBV15 | ATNSDPMTSGTQETQY
TRBJ2-6 | - | TRBV9 | ASSGGGSGANVLT
TRBJ2-3 | TRBD2 | TRBV15 | ATRPAGGGADTQY
TRBJ2-7 | TRBD1 | TRBV5-1 | ASSRQQGIGYEQY
TRBJ1-1 | - | TRBV5-1 | ASRYEDTEAF
TRBJ1-2 | - | TRBV30 | AWSVRNRDYT
TRBJ1-1 | TRBD1 | TRBV13 | ASTTQGAGTEAF
TRBJ2-1 | - | TRBV2 | ASRLGGEDNEQF
TRBJ1-5 | - | TRBV9 | ASSVGQINQPQH
TRBJ2-7 | - | TRBV5-4 | ASSLAIGSYEQY
TRBJ2-5 | TRBD2 | TRBV5-6 | ASSLATTSGSETQY